The present T cell receptor (beta chain) was sequenced within a study of early T cells in non-severe SARS-CoV-2 infection. Across the whole study: Alpha and beta chains were unpaired, from unsorted whole-blood bulk RNA.

There are a few counts of this clonotype. Deletions cut 4 bases from V and 5 bases from J, with 12 bases between. CDR3 size: 14 residues. Germline V lookup: CDR1 SGHAT, CDR2 FQNNGV. cDNA molecules, individually, were tagged with unique molecular identifiers. TCRdb reanalysed the 5' RACE reads using MiXCR and keeps one entry per CDR3 protein. The sample holds about 89,000 distinct CDR3 sequences, 16% seen once. The chain carries TRBV11-2 and TRBJ2-1, with a tentative D call TRBD1 (6 bases). This TCR derives from an adult who was a healthcare worker with PCR-confirmed SARS-CoV-2 infection or an uninfected control (not recorded which). The sample consisted of whole blood, taken at baseline. CDR3: CASSSLGDNNEQFF. CDR3 in DNA: TGTGCCAGCAGCTCCCTTGGGGACAACAATGAGCAGTTCTTC.